These 31 T cell receptor beta chains originate from one sample sequenced in a study of PD-L1 blockade in urothelial cancer. Using immunoSEQ multiplex PCR, the repertoire was profiled, and TCRdb retains in-frame clones only, with some absent. Seen here are 35,000 to 50,000 clones, roughly four fifths observed once, and the top ten hold more than 2.5%. The sample was PBMCs, taken around atezolizumab (anti-PD-L1) treatment. These receptors originate from a man aged 65 to 79 with urothelial cancer.

The chain carries TRBV19 and TRBJ2-1, with TRBD2 as a possible D gene (7 bases). The CDR3 spans 15 residues. Germline V gene data show CDR1 as LNHDA and CDR2 as SQIVND (reference sequence). Trimming removed 7 bases at V and 8 bases at J, with 21 bases between. CDR3 DNA sequence: TGTGCCAGTACCGGAAGGTGGGGGGAGGGGGATGAGCAGTTCTTC. Translation: CASTGRWGEGDEQFF.

This sequence joins TRBV10-3 and TRBJ1-5, with TRBD1 matching over 7 bases. V lost 3 bases, J lost 2 bases, and 10 bases stayed unmatched. This CDR3 is built from 17 residues. Germline lookup yields CDR1 ENHRY and CDR2 SYGVKD. CDR3 residues: CAISEGPQTGGNQPQHF. The CDR3 DNA reads as TGTGCCATCAGTGAAGGCCCCCAAACAGGGGGCAATCAGCCCCAGCATTTT.

DNA of the CDR3: TGTGCCAGCAAAGGAAGCAGGGGGGTACCTGAAGCTTTCTTT. Its translation: CASKGSRGVPEAFF. This chain connects TRBV2 to TRBJ1-1; 7 positions agree with TRBD1. The germline CDR1 and CDR2 sequences are SNHLY and FYNNEI. With V trimmed by 7 bases and J by 6 bases, 11 bases remained unmatched. This CDR3 comprises 14 residues. The full variable domain, its missing parts supplied by reference TRBV2 and TRBJ1-1, is EPEVTQTPSHQVTQMGQEVILRCVPISNHLYFYWYRQILGQKVEFLVSFYNNEISEKSEIFDDQFSVERPDGSNFTLKIRSTKLEDSAMYFCASKGSRGVPEAFFGQGTRLTVV.

This chain links TRBV28 with TRBJ1-1; 12 nucleotides line up with TRBD1. Per germline, CDR1 MDHEN and CDR2 SYDVKM. The CDR3 is 17 amino acids. With 6 bases clipped from V and 5 bases from J, the junction kept 13 bases outside the gene matches. The CDR3 region has the DNA TGTGCCAGCAGGACCCCGGGACAGGGGGCTAGAGTAACTGAAGCTTTCTTT. Translating gives CASRTPGQGARVTEAFF.

This chain uses TRBV7-8 with TRBJ1-5; D may be TRBD1 (5 bases). Trimming took 5 bases from V and 6 from J, leaving 14 bases between them. Germline CDR1 SGHVS, CDR2 FQNEAQ. The CDR3 sequence is 14 residues long. The CDR3 here is CASSRVPGIQPQHF. DNA of the CDR3: TGTGCCAGCAGCAGAGTCCCAGGGATTCAGCCCCAGCATTTT.

The CDR3 DNA sequence: TGTGCCAGCTCACCCCGACTAGCGGGAGCAAACTCCTACGAGCAGTACTTC. Amino acid sequence: CASSPRLAGANSYEQYF. The J gene is TRBJ2-7, the V gene TRBV18, with 12 bases matching TRBD2. Germline CDR1 KGHSH, CDR2 LQKENI. The V gene end was trimmed by 3 bases and the J gene end by 0 bases; junction bases not matched to a gene: 6. The CDR3 runs 17 residues.

This CDR3 is CASSQPGHSNQPQHF. The DNA for the CDR3 is TGCGCCAGCAGCCAGCCCGGTCATAGCAATCAGCCCCAGCATTTT. The chain recombines TRBV4-1 with TRBJ1-5; D call uncertain. The CDR3 length is 15 residues. V was cut by 3 bases and J by 0 bases, with 9 bases left in between. The germline gives CDR1 MGHRA, CDR2 YSYEKL.

The chain has TRBV10-3 and TRBJ2-3, with 9 bases aligning to TRBD2. This CDR3 contains 19 residues. V lost 0 bases and J lost 3; bases outside the gene matches: 13. Germline V gene lookup returns CDR1 ENHRY and CDR2 SYGVKD. In DNA form, the CDR3 reads TGTGCCATCAGTGAGTCACGAGAAGGAAGCGGGAGGTGGACAGATACGCAGTATTTT. Its translation: CAISESREGSGRWTDTQYF.

This chain joins TRBV4-1 and TRBJ2-5; D might be TRBD2 (6 bases). Trimming cost V 1 base and J 5 bases, with 17 bases left between them. Germline lookup yields CDR1 MGHRA and CDR2 YSYEKL. This CDR3 spans 16 amino acids. Here the CDR3 reads CASSQGPGSSVETQYF. In nucleotides, the CDR3 is TGCGCCAGCAGCCAAGGACCCGGGTCTAGCGTCGAGACCCAGTACTTC.

The chain has TRBV7-9 and TRBJ1-1; D possibly corresponds to TRBD1 (5 bases). The CDR3 is made up of 13 amino acids. CDR1 SEHNR and CDR2 FQNEAQ come from the germline V gene (reference sequence). V lost 1 base and J 5 bases, leaving 8 bases between the germline ends. The CDR3 loop is CASSLGGGTEAFF. CDR3 in DNA: TGTGCCAGCAGCTTAGGGGGGGGGACTGAAGCTTTCTTT.

The rearrangement joins TRBV9 to TRBJ2-1, with D possibly TRBD2 on 6 matching bases. The CDR3 runs 16 residues. Trimming took off 4 bases at V and 2 bases at J, with 16 bases between the two ends. The germline V gene encodes CDR1 SGDLS and CDR2 YYNGEE. CDR3 DNA sequence: TGTGCCAGCAGCCCGGGGACTTCCAGAGCCTACAATGAGCAGTTCTTC. Its protein product is CASSPGTSRAYNEQFF.

There are a few counts of this clone. The same CDR3 also results from other DNA sequences found in this sample. The CDR3, as DNA: TGCGCCAGCAGCCAAAGCAGAGGCTCTAATGAAAAACTGTTTTTT. Protein: CASSQSRGSNEKLFF. The chain joins TRBV4-3 to TRBJ1-4, with no clear D. There are 15 residues in the CDR3. The germline V and J ends were trimmed by 2 bases and 3 bases, with 10 bases remaining between them. The germline gives CDR1 LGHNA, CDR2 YSLEER.

This chain connects TRBV5-1 to TRBJ1-1, with 7 bases aligning to TRBD1. CDR1 and CDR2 from the germline V gene are SGHRS and YFSETQ. CDR3 length equals 15 residues. The junction had 7 bases not matched to a gene; V was cut back by 5 bases and J by 0 bases. The CDR3 spells CASRPQTGLNTEAFF. The CDR3 DNA is TGCGCCAGCAGACCCCAGACAGGGTTGAACACTGAAGCTTTCTTT.

CDR3 loop: CASSSLAGEKLFF. The CDR3, as DNA: TGTGCCAGCAGCTCCCTCGCGGGGGAAAAACTGTTTTTT. The chain couples TRBV7-6 to TRBJ1-4, with D unresolved. The length of the CDR3 is 13 residues. V lost 4 bases and J lost 8, with 11 bases in between. Germline lookup yields CDR1 SGHVS and CDR2 FNYEAQ.

This chain uses TRBV11-3 with TRBJ2-2; 8 bases are shared with TRBD1. Trimming removed 4 bases from V and 5 bases from J; junction bases left unmatched: 12. Germline assignment: CDR1 SGHNT and CDR2 YENEEA. CDR3 length: 17 amino acids. The CDR3 reads CASSSTGESGMTGELFF. As DNA, the CDR3 is TGTGCCAGCAGCTCGACAGGGGAGTCAGGGATGACCGGGGAGCTGTTTTTT. Filled out from reference TRBV11-3 and TRBJ2-2, the complete variable domain reads EAGVVQSPRYKIIEKKQPVAFWCNPISGHNTLYWYLQNLGQGPELLIRYENEEAVDDSQLPKDRFSAERLKGVDSTLKIQPAELGDSAVYLCASSSTGESGMTGELFFGEGSRLTVL.

This sequence joins TRBV7-3 and TRBJ2-1; D call uncertain. V was shortened by 4 bases and J by 0 bases, with 13 bases between the two germline ends. Germline V gives CDR1 SGHTA, CDR2 FQGTGA. The CDR3 is 16 amino acids. The CDR3 here is CASSSNPGSSYNEQFF. DNA for the CDR3: TGTGCCAGCAGCTCAAACCCGGGTAGCTCCTACAATGAGCAGTTCTTC.

This clone was detected a few times. The chain joins TRBV25-1 to TRBJ2-7, with D tentatively TRBD2 (6 bases). Deletions cut 3 bases from V and 0 bases from J, with 6 bases between. The CDR3 sequence is 13 residues long. Germline V CDR1 and CDR2: MGHDK, SYGVNS. CDR3 coding DNA: TGTGCCAGCAGTGACGGGAGCTCCTACGAGCAGTACTTC. Protein: CASSDGSSYEQYF.

The V call is TRBV12-5, the J call TRBJ2-1; D unclear. Trimming took 0 bases from V and 9 from J, leaving 6 bases between them. CDR3 length equals 12 residues. Germline values: CDR1 LGHNT, CDR2 FRNRAP. The CDR3 here is CASGLVPGEQFF. For the CDR3, the DNA is TGTGCTAGTGGTTTGGTACCGGGTGAGCAGTTCTTC.

This clone was seen only a few times. This sequence joins TRBV30 and TRBJ1-1, with 8 bases matching TRBD1. Germline values: CDR1 GTSNPN, CDR2 SVGIG (reference sequence). The CDR3 spans 13 residues. V trimming: 8 bases; J trimming: 0 bases; junction bases outside the gene matches: 5. The CDR3 region has the DNA TGTGCCACATTGACAGGGGTGAACACTGAAGCTTTCTTT. This codes for CATLTGVNTEAFF.

This clone was recorded once. The chain joins TRBV4-3 to TRBJ2-7; perhaps TRBD2 as D (6 bases). Trimming shortened V by 4 bases and J by 0 bases, and 10 bases separated the two germline ends. The CDR3 runs to 14 residues. Germline assignment: CDR1 LGHNA and CDR2 YSLEER. The CDR3 protein is CASSRGDSSYEQYF. The CDR3 DNA reads as TGCGCCAGCAGCCGCGGGGATTCCTCCTACGAGCAGTACTTC.

The CDR3 DNA reads TGTGCCAGCAGTACAGGATTCAATCAGCCCCAGCATTTT. It translates to CASSTGFNQPQHF. The chain is built from TRBV27 and TRBJ1-5; TRBD1 is a possible D gene (5 bases). V was shortened by 5 bases and J by 3 bases, with 8 bases between the two germline ends. The germline CDR1 and CDR2 sequences are MNHEY and SMNVEV (reference sequence). The CDR3 runs to 13 residues.

The chain recombines TRBV5-5 with TRBJ1-2, with 7 bases lining up with TRBD1. The junction had 3 bases not matched to a gene; V was cut back by 0 bases and J by 4 bases. The CDR3 is made up of 14 amino acids. Looked up from germline, CDR1 is SGHKS and CDR2 is YYEKEE (reference sequence). The CDR3 is CASSLGQGIYGYTF. The DNA for the CDR3 is TGTGCCAGCAGCTTGGGACAGGGAATCTATGGCTACACCTTC.

The chain recombines TRBV6-1 with TRBJ2-1, with 7 positions matching TRBD2. CDR3 length: 12 amino acids. Germline CDR1 and CDR2: MNHNS and SASEGT. V dropped 7 bases and J dropped 4; count of bases not matched to a gene: 1. The DNA of the CDR3 is TGTGCCAGCAAGCGGGAATACAATGAGCAGTTCTTC. It codes for CASKREYNEQFF.

V gene TRBV7-2 combines with J gene TRBJ1-1; possibly TRBD1 for D (6 bases). Germline V gene lookup returns CDR1 SGHTA and CDR2 FQGNSA. This CDR3 has 15 amino acids. Deletions cut 2 bases from V and 5 bases from J, with 15 bases between. CDR3 bases: TGTGCCAGCAGCTTATTCAGTAGGGGGGGGACTGAAGCTTTCTTT. This encodes CASSLFSRGGTEAFF.

Only one count was recorded for this clone. The chain uses TRBV5-6 and TRBJ1-2, with 9 bases matching TRBD1. Germline assignment: CDR1 SGHDT and CDR2 YYEEEE. V was pared by 4 bases and J by 8 bases, with 9 bases of the junction left unmatched. The CDR3 runs to 14 residues. The CDR3 here is CASSLTGQGWGYTF. In nucleotides, the CDR3 is TGTGCCAGCAGCCTAACCGGACAGGGGTGGGGCTACACCTTC.

In its sample, this clone was seen once. The chain carries TRBV6-5 and TRBJ1-6; possible D gene TRBD1, 6 bases. This CDR3 contains 16 residues. V lost 4 bases to trimming and J lost 3 bases, with 13 bases between them. Germline V gene lookup returns CDR1 MNHEY and CDR2 SVGAGI. The CDR3 spells CASSFPRDNYNSPLHF. CDR3 DNA: TGTGCCAGCAGTTTCCCCCGGGACAACTATAATTCACCCCTCCACTTT.

The chain employs TRBV5-1 and TRBJ2-3; 8 bases agree with TRBD2. Germline V lookup: CDR1 SGHRS, CDR2 YFSETQ. The length of the CDR3 is 15 residues. V was pared by 0 bases and J by 0 bases, with 0 bases of the junction left unmatched. CDR3 in amino acids: CASSLASGSTDTQYF. The CDR3 DNA is TGCGCCAGCAGCTTGGCTAGCGGGAGCACAGATACGCAGTATTTT.

This clone was detected only once. The genes are TRBV5-1 and TRBJ2-1, with D perhaps TRBD2 (6 bases). This CDR3 spans 14 amino acids. The germline V gene encodes CDR1 SGHRS and CDR2 YFSETQ. Trimming pared 0 bases from V and 5 bases from J, leaving 9 bases between. The DNA of the CDR3 is TGCGCCAGCAGCTTGGAGCGGGCTGACAATGAGCAGTTCTTC. Encoded protein: CASSLERADNEQFF.

The chain joins TRBV7-3 to TRBJ2-2; the D is unclear. Trimming removed 5 bases from V and 5 bases from J, with 6 bases in between. This CDR3 contains 12 residues. Per germline, CDR1 SGHTA and CDR2 FQGTGA. For the CDR3, the DNA is TGTGCCAGCAGCCTCGAGACCGGGGAGCTGTTTTTT. As protein: CASSLETGELFF.

This chain connects TRBV4-3 to TRBJ2-7; D possibly corresponds to TRBD1 (5 bases). The length of the CDR3 is 15 residues. Germline CDR1 LGHNA, CDR2 YSLEER. The V end lost 0 bases, the J end lost 1 base, and 10 bases lay between the germline ends. The CDR3 DNA sequence: TGCGCCAGCAGCCAAGACGCGTCAGGGTCCTACGAGCAGTACTTC. It translates to CASSQDASGSYEQYF.

The count of this clone is one. The V and J genes are TRBV7-3 and TRBJ2-5; D remains unclear. This CDR3 has 18 residues. The germline V and J ends were trimmed by 2 bases and 5 bases, with 24 bases remaining between them. Germline V gene lookup returns CDR1 SGHTA and CDR2 FQGTGA. CDR3 bases: TGTGCCAGCAGCTTAGATTGCTTTCGACACGTTGTGGGTGAGACCCAGTACTTC. Amino acid sequence: CASSLDCFRHVVGETQYF.